This T cell receptor (beta chain) was recorded in a study of blood T cell repertoires in COVID-19. The V gene end was trimmed by 7 bases and the J gene end by 2 bases; junction bases not matched to a gene: 2. Germline V CDR1 and CDR2: LNHDA, SQIVND (reference sequence). The CDR3 is made up of 13 amino acids. Generated by immunoSEQ multiplex PCR, the TCRdb table keeps only in-frame clones and is missing some. Counted here are roughly 81,000 clones, around 80% occurring once; the ten biggest clones make up 10%. Sequenced material: peripheral blood. The source of this sequence is a man between 60 and 70 years old with acute or convalescent COVID-19. The chain recombines TRBV19 with TRBJ1-5; TRBD1 matches 7 bases. Written as DNA, the CDR3 is TGTGCCAGTACCCAGGGGGGCAATCAGCCCCAGCATTTT. It specifies CASTQGGNQPQHF.